Given below is one TCR beta chain in context. As yet, its antigen is unknown. The data were taken from a study of shared clonotypes between healthy human individuals. Trimming pared 3 bases from V and 3 bases from J, leaving 21 bases between. Germline V gives CDR1 KGHSH, CDR2 LQKENI. CDR3 length equals 17 residues. Assay used: immunoSEQ multiplex PCR; TCRdb lists only in-frame clones, some missing. The table has approximately 2.4 million clones, approximately 94% seen once. Overall study findings and caveats: Between a few donors, naive CD4 clonotypes were shared at a level of about 5%. Only a few donors were included, so the genetic and exposure-history diversity represented was limited.

The clonotype was recovered from a man younger than 35 in good health. Specimen: naive CD4+ T cells sorted from blood. Specified subset: CD45RA+ positively selected. V and J are TRBV18 and TRBJ2-7; possible D gene TRBD1, 6 bases. CDR3 nucleotide sequence: TGTGCCAGCTCACCTCCCGGAACCGGGACAAAATTCTACGAGCAGTACTTC. Translated, it gives CASSPPGTGTKFYEQYF.